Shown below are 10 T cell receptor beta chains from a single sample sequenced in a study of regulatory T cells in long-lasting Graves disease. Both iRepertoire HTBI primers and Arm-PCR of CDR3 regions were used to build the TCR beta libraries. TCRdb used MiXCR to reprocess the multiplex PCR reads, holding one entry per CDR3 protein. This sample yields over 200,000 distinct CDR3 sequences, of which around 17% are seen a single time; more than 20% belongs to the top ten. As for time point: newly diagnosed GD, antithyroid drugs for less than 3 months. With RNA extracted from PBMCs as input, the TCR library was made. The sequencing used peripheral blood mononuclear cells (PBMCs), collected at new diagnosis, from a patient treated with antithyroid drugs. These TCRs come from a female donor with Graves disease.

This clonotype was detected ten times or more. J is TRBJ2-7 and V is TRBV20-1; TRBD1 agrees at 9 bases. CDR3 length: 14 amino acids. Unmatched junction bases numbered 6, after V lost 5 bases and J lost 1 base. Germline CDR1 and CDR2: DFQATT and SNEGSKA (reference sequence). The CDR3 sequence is CSALTGTGSYEQYF. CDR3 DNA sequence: TGCAGTGCTCTAACCGGGACAGGGTCCTACGAGCAGTACTTC.

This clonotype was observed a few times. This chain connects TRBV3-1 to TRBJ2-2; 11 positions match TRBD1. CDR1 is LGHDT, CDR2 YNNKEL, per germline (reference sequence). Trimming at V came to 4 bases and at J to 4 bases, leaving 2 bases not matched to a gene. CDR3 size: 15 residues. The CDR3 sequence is CASSRTGGGTGELFF. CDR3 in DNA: TGTGCCAGCAGCCGGACAGGGGGCGGCACCGGGGAGCTGTTTTTT.

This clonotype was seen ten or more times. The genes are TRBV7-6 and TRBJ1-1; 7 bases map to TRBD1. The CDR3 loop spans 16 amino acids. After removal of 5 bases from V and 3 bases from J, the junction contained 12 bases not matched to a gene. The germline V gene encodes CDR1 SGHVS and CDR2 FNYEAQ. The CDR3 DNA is TGTGCCAGCAGCCAACAGGGGCGGGACACGGACACTGAAGCTTTCTTT. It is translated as CASSQQGRDTDTEAFF.

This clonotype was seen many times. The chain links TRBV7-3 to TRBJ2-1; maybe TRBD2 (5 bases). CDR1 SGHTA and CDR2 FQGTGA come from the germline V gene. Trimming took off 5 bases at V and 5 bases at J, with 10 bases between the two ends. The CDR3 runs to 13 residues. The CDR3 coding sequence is TGTGCCAGCAGCATTAGCGCTAACAATGAGCAGTTCTTC. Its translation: CASSISANNEQFF.

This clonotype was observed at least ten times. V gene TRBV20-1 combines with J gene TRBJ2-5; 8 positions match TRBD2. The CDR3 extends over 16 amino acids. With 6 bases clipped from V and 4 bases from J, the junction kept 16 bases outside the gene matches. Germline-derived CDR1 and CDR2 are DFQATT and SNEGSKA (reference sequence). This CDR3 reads CSAISPGTRLGETQYF. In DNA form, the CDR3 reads TGCAGTGCCATCTCCCCAGGGACTAGATTAGGAGAGACCCAGTACTTC.

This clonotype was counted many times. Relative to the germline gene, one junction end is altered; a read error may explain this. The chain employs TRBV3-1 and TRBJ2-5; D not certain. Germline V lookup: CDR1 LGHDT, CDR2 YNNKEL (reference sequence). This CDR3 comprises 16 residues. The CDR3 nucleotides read TGTGCCAGCAGCGAAGATATGACGGCCAGACAAGAGACCCAGTACTTC. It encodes CASSEDMTARQETQYF.

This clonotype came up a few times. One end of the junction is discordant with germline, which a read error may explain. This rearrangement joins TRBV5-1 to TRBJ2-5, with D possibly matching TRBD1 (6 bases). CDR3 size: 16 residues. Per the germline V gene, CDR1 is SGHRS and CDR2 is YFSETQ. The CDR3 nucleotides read TGTGCCAGCAGCTTGGCCTTGGGGGCGGAGAAAGAGACCCAGTACTTC. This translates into CASSLALGAEKETQYF.

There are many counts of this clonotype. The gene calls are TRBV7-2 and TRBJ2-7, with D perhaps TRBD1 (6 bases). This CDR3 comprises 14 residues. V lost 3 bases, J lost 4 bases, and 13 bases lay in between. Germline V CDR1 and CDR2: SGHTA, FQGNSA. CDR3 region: CASSLPGHRYEQYF. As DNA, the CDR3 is TGTGCCAGCAGCTTGCCGGGACACCGATACGAGCAGTACTTC.

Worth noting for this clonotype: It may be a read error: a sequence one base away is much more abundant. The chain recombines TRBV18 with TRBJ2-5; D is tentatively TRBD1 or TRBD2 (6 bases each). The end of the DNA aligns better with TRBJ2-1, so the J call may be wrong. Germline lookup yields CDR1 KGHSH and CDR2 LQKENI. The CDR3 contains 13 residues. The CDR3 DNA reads TGTGCCAGCTCGACTAACGGGGGCGGGGCACAGTTCTTC. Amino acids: CASSTNGGGAQFF.

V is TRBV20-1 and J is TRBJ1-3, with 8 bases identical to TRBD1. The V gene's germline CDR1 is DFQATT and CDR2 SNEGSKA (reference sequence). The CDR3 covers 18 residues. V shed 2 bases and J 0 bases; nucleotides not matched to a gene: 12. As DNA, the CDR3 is TGCAGTGCTAGACCCTTCGGGACAGGTCACCTCTCTGGAAACACCATATATTTT. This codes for CSARPFGTGHLSGNTIYF.